Sequencing of this T cell receptor beta chain was carried out in a study of CD8+CD57+ T cells in acquired aplastic anemia. Study in general: The average for DNA from sorted CD4+ and CD8+ cells was about 2.9 ug. Findings and caveats of the study: Shared by patients and controls, twenty-nine CD8+ CDR3s were abundant in patients. Patients and controls were not found to differ significantly in CD8+ Simpson's diversity.

Genomic DNA served as template for TCR beta VDJ and CDR3 profiling. TCRdb itself ran the reads through MiXCR, one entry per CDR3 protein. The table lists a few hundred thousand distinct CDR3 sequences, around 50% of them singletons. Germline assignment: CDR1 LGHDT and CDR2 YNNKEL (reference sequence). After removal of 3 bases from V and 1 base from J, the junction contained 1 base not matched to a gene. The CDR3 sequence is 16 residues long. Whoever was chosen for sequencing had shown CD8+CD57+ cell expansion by flow cytometry. Patients had received no therapy at the time of blood sampling. In this sample, this clonotype turned up a few times. Its antigen is undetermined.

The receptor comes from a human donor with aplastic anemia. The V gene is TRBV3-1, the J gene TRBJ2-2, with TRBD2 identical over 11 bases. The source material was sorted CD4+, CD8+, or CD8+CD57+ T cells (not recorded which) from PBMCs. CDR3 amino acids: CASSHLAGGNTGELFF. CDR3 nucleotide sequence: TGTGCCAGCAGCCATCTAGCGGGGGGGAACACCGGGGAGCTGTTTTTT.